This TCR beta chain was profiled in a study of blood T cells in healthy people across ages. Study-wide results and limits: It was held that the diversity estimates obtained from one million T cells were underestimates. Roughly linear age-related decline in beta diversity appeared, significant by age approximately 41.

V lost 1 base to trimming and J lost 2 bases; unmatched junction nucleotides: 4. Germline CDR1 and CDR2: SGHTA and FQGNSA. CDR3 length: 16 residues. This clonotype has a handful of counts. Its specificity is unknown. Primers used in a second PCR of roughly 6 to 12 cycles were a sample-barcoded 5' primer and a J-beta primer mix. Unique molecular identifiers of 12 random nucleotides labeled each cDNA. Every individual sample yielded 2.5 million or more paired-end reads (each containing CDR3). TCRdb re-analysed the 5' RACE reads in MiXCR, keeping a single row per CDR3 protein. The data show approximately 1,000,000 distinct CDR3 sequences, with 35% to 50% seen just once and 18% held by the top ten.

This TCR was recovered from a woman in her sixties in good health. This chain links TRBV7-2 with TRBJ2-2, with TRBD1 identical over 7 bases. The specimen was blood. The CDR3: CASSLGTGVNTGELFF. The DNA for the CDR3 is TGTGCCAGCAGCTTAGGCACAGGGGTAAACACCGGGGAGCTGTTTTTT. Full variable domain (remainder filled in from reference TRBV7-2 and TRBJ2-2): GAGVSQSPSNKVTEKGKDVELRCDPISGHTALYWYRQSLGQGLEFLIYFQGNSAPDKSGLPSDRFSAERTGGSVSTLTIQRTQQEDSAVYLCASSLGTGVNTGELFFGEGSRLTVL.